These T cell receptor beta chains were read from a single sample in a study of blood T cell repertoires in COVID-19. The protocol was immunoSEQ multiplex PCR, while the TCRdb copy is restricted to in-frame clones and leaves out a portion. This table has around 140,000 clones, roughly nine tenths appearing once. Sequencing used peripheral blood. The receptors stem from a human donor in a cohort sampled during active COVID-19. CDR3s include the opening cysteine and the closing phenylalanine or tryptophan. D genes are given only for firm matches. Some rows mark clone size as missing; the rest say once, few, many or name a class of expanded clone.

d_call: NA; v_call: TRBV4-3; j_call: TRBJ2-3; clone_size: once; cdr3_aa: CASSQESHTDTQYF; cdr3_nt: TGCGCCAGCAGCCAAGAGAGTCACACAGATACGCAGTATTTT
d_call: TRBD2; v_call: TRBV7-8; j_call: TRBJ2-3; clone_size: NA; cdr3_aa: CASSLAGGGTQYF; cdr3_nt: TGTGCCAGCAGCCTCGCGGGAGGGGGTACGCAGTATTTT
d_call: NA; v_call: TRBV15; j_call: TRBJ2-5; clone_size: NA; cdr3_aa: CATSFGRAIQETQYF; cdr3_nt: TGTGCCACCAGCTTTGGCAGGGCAATACAAGAGACCCAGTACTTC
d_call: TRBD1; v_call: TRBV5-8; j_call: TRBJ2-7; clone_size: once; cdr3_aa: CASSWGTGSYEQYF; cdr3_nt: TGTGCCAGCAGCTGGGGGACAGGGTCCTACGAGCAGTACTTC
d_call: TRBD2; v_call: TRBV4-2; j_call: TRBJ2-5; clone_size: once; cdr3_aa: CASSLIGGEETQYF; cdr3_nt: TGTGCCAGCAGCCTGATCGGGGGGGAGGAGACCCAGTACTTC
d_call: TRBD1; v_call: TRBV18; j_call: TRBJ1-4; clone_size: NA; cdr3_aa: CASSPTGANEKLFF; cdr3_nt: TGTGCCAGCTCACCGACAGGGGCGAACGAAAAACTGTTTTTT
d_call: NA; v_call: TRBV7-9; j_call: TRBJ2-1; clone_size: NA; cdr3_aa: CASSLRQGRSYNEQFF; cdr3_nt: TGTGCCAGCAGCCTAAGGCAGGGAAGGAGCTACAATGAGCAGTTCTTC
d_call: TRBD2; v_call: TRBV19; j_call: TRBJ2-3; clone_size: NA; cdr3_aa: CASSRLAGEWDTQYF; cdr3_nt: TGTGCCAGTAGCAGACTAGCGGGGGAATGGGATACGCAGTATTTT
d_call: TRBD2; v_call: TRBV6-2/TRBV6-3; j_call: TRBJ2-7; clone_size: NA; cdr3_aa: CASSWLAGEISYEQYF; cdr3_nt: TGTGCCAGCAGTTGGCTAGCGGGGGAAATCTCCTACGAGCAGTACTTC
d_call: NA; v_call: TRBV9; j_call: TRBJ1-3; clone_size: few; cdr3_aa: CASSTGQGRTGNTIYF; cdr3_nt: TGTGCCAGCTCCACGGGGCAGGGGCGTACCGGAAACACCATATATTTT
d_call: NA; v_call: TRBV5-1; j_call: TRBJ1-2; clone_size: NA; cdr3_aa: CASSLEYSSGGYTF; cdr3_nt: TGCGCCAGCAGCTTGGAATACAGCTCTGGTGGCTACACCTTT
d_call: NA; v_call: TRBV29-1; j_call: TRBJ2-7; clone_size: NA; cdr3_aa: CSVAPKAQGYEQYF; cdr3_nt: TGCAGCGTTGCCCCCAAAGCACAGGGTTACGAGCAGTACTTC
d_call: NA; v_call: TRBV30; j_call: TRBJ2-7; clone_size: NA; cdr3_aa: CAWTGGSDYEQYF; cdr3_nt: TGTGCCTGGACCGGGGGTAGCGACTACGAGCAGTACTTC
d_call: NA; v_call: TRBV19; j_call: TRBJ1-6; clone_size: NA; cdr3_aa: CATSTPGVTPLHF; cdr3_nt: TGTGCCACCTCTACCCCCGGGGTTACACCCCTCCACTTT
d_call: TRBD1; v_call: TRBV2; j_call: TRBJ2-7; clone_size: few; cdr3_aa: CASRRTGGYEQYF; cdr3_nt: TGTGCCAGCAGGAGGACAGGGGGCTACGAGCAGTACTTC
d_call: NA; v_call: TRBV11-2; j_call: TRBJ1-3; clone_size: NA; cdr3_aa: CASSPGWSSGNTIYF; cdr3_nt: TGTGCCAGCAGCCCCGGGTGGAGCTCTGGAAACACCATATATTTT
d_call: TRBD2; v_call: TRBV7-2; j_call: TRBJ2-3; clone_size: NA; cdr3_aa: CASSLEARGGTDTQYF; cdr3_nt: TGTGCCAGCAGCTTAGAGGCGCGGGGGGGCACAGATACGCAGTATTTT
d_call: TRBD1; v_call: TRBV25-1; j_call: TRBJ1-1; clone_size: once; cdr3_aa: CASRGQGWSEAFF; cdr3_nt: TGTGCCAGCAGGGGACAGGGTTGGTCTGAAGCTTTCTTT
d_call: TRBD1; v_call: TRBV7-9; j_call: TRBJ1-1; clone_size: few; cdr3_aa: CASSLDGQAGDTEAFF; cdr3_nt: TGTGCCAGCAGCTTAGACGGACAGGCCGGGGACACTGAAGCTTTCTTT
d_call: TRBD1; v_call: TRBV27; j_call: TRBJ1-2; clone_size: NA; cdr3_aa: CASGLTGGHGYTF; cdr3_nt: TGTGCCAGCGGATTGACAGGGGGGCATGGCTACACCTTC
d_call: NA; v_call: TRBV5-8; j_call: TRBJ1-6; clone_size: NA; cdr3_aa: CASSFRGNSPLHF; cdr3_nt: TGTGCCAGCAGCTTCCGGGGTAATTCACCCCTCCACTTT
d_call: NA; v_call: TRBV7-2; j_call: TRBJ2-5; clone_size: NA; cdr3_aa: CASSLQVNQETQYF; cdr3_nt: TGTGCCAGCAGCTTACAGGTTAACCAAGAGACCCAGTACTTC
d_call: NA; v_call: TRBV19; j_call: TRBJ1-5; clone_size: NA; cdr3_aa: CASNGGQGNQPQHF; cdr3_nt: TGTGCCAGTAATGGGGGCCAGGGCAATCAGCCCCAGCATTTT
d_call: TRBD2; v_call: TRBV19; j_call: TRBJ2-5; clone_size: NA; cdr3_aa: CASKKRGAQETQYF; cdr3_nt: TGTGCCAGTAAGAAGCGGGGGGCGCAAGAGACCCAGTACTTC
d_call: TRBD2; v_call: TRBV5-4; j_call: TRBJ2-3; clone_size: NA; cdr3_aa: CASSLGSGGARAYDTQYF; cdr3_nt: TGTGCCAGCAGCTTGGGGAGCGGGGGGGCAAGGGCTTATGATACGCAGTATTTT
d_call: TRBD1; v_call: TRBV10-2; j_call: TRBJ2-7; clone_size: NA; cdr3_aa: CASRDRGYEQYF; cdr3_nt: TGCGCCAGCAGGGACAGGGGCTACGAGCAGTACTTC
d_call: TRBD1; v_call: TRBV7-3; j_call: TRBJ2-7; clone_size: few; cdr3_aa: CASSPGTGRYEQYF; cdr3_nt: TGTGCCAGCAGCCCCGGGACAGGGAGATACGAGCAGTACTTC
d_call: NA; v_call: TRBV6-2/TRBV6-3; j_call: TRBJ2-7; clone_size: NA; cdr3_aa: CASSFRQAYYEQYF; cdr3_nt: TGTGCCAGCAGTTTTCGACAGGCTTACTACGAGCAGTACTTC
d_call: TRBD1; v_call: TRBV7-9; j_call: TRBJ1-1; clone_size: NA; cdr3_aa: CASSLTGESTEAFF; cdr3_nt: TGTGCCAGCAGCCTGACAGGGGAGAGCACTGAAGCTTTCTTT
d_call: TRBD2; v_call: TRBV4-1; j_call: TRBJ2-3; clone_size: NA; cdr3_aa: CASSQDVGGSTDTQYF; cdr3_nt: TGCGCCAGCAGCCAAGATGTCGGGGGGAGCACAGATACGCAGTATTTT
d_call: TRBD1; v_call: TRBV6-5; j_call: TRBJ1-1; clone_size: NA; cdr3_aa: CASRAGTENTEAFF; cdr3_nt: TGTGCCAGCAGGGCGGGGACAGAGAACACTGAAGCTTTCTTT
d_call: NA; v_call: TRBV6-5; j_call: TRBJ2-5; clone_size: NA; cdr3_aa: CASSGQFRETQYF; cdr3_nt: TGTGCCAGCAGCGGACAGTTCAGAGAGACCCAGTACTTC
d_call: NA; v_call: TRBV10-3; j_call: TRBJ1-1; clone_size: NA; cdr3_aa: CAISESQGRTEAFF; cdr3_nt: TGTGCCATCAGTGAGTCACAGGGCAGGACTGAAGCTTTCTTT
d_call: TRBD1; v_call: TRBV27; j_call: TRBJ1-6; clone_size: NA; cdr3_aa: CASSLYPDRASPLHF; cdr3_nt: TGTGCCAGCAGTTTATATCCGGACAGGGCCTCACCCCTCCACTTT
d_call: NA; v_call: TRBV6-6; j_call: TRBJ2-1; clone_size: NA; cdr3_aa: CASSLTGGVWGNEQFF; cdr3_nt: TGTGCCAGCAGTCTCACGGGGGGCGTGTGGGGCAATGAGCAGTTCTTC
d_call: NA; v_call: TRBV6-5; j_call: TRBJ1-1; clone_size: NA; cdr3_aa: CASSKGGMNTEAFF; cdr3_nt: TGTGCCAGCAGCAAGGGGGGGATGAACACTGAAGCTTTCTTT
d_call: NA; v_call: TRBV5-1; j_call: TRBJ1-2; clone_size: NA; cdr3_aa: CASSLDASGYTF; cdr3_nt: TGCGCCAGCAGCTTGGATGCTAGTGGCTACACCTTC
d_call: NA; v_call: TRBV12-3/TRBV12-4; j_call: TRBJ2-1; clone_size: NA; cdr3_aa: CASRSRDSQGFF; cdr3_nt: TGTGCCAGCAGATCGCGGGACTCCCAAGGGTTCTTC
d_call: NA; v_call: TRBV1; j_call: TRBJ2-2; clone_size: NA; cdr3_aa: CTSSQDKGLVSLTTGELFF; cdr3_nt: TGCACCAGCAGCCAAGATAAGGGACTAGTGTCTTTAACGACCGGGGAGCTGTTTTTT
d_call: TRBD2; v_call: TRBV10-3; j_call: TRBJ2-1; clone_size: many; cdr3_aa: CAIRSMSGGPLNEQFF; cdr3_nt: TGTGCCATCAGGTCAATGTCGGGGGGGCCTCTGAATGAGCAGTTCTTC
d_call: NA; v_call: TRBV7-3; j_call: TRBJ2-5; clone_size: NA; cdr3_aa: CASSPMPGETQYF; cdr3_nt: TGTGCCAGCAGCCCAATGCCGGGGGAGACCCAGTACTTC
d_call: NA; v_call: TRBV30; j_call: TRBJ1-6; clone_size: NA; cdr3_aa: CAWSQGNAGSPLHF; cdr3_nt: TGTGCCTGGAGTCAAGGGAATGCGGGTTCACCCCTCCACTTT
d_call: TRBD1; v_call: TRBV27; j_call: TRBJ1-5; clone_size: NA; cdr3_aa: CASNPGTGGQPQHF; cdr3_nt: TGTGCCAGCAACCCCGGGACAGGGGGTCAGCCCCAGCATTTT
d_call: NA; v_call: TRBV29-1; j_call: TRBJ2-3; clone_size: NA; cdr3_aa: CSVERNIGTDTQYF; cdr3_nt: TGCAGCGTTGAACGTAACATTGGCACAGATACGCAGTATTTT
d_call: NA; v_call: TRBV4-3; j_call: TRBJ1-2; clone_size: NA; cdr3_aa: CASSQDSRLGYGYTF; cdr3_nt: TGCGCCAGCAGCCAAGATTCCAGGCTCGGCTATGGCTACACCTTC
d_call: TRBD1; v_call: TRBV7-2; j_call: TRBJ2-3; clone_size: NA; cdr3_aa: CASSFFRTGTTDTQYF; cdr3_nt: TGTGCCAGCAGCTTCTTTAGGACAGGGACCACAGATACGCAGTATTTT
d_call: TRBD1; v_call: TRBV7-2; j_call: TRBJ1-4; clone_size: NA; cdr3_aa: CASSLVGTGRTNEKLFF; cdr3_nt: TGTGCCAGCAGCTTAGTGGGGACAGGACGGACTAATGAAAAACTGTTTTTT
d_call: TRBD1; v_call: TRBV5-1; j_call: TRBJ1-5; clone_size: NA; cdr3_aa: CASSNGQVEGPQHF; cdr3_nt: TGCGCCAGCAGCAACGGACAGGTGGAAGGGCCCCAGCATTTT
d_call: TRBD2; v_call: TRBV5-1; j_call: TRBJ2-7; clone_size: NA; cdr3_aa: CASRPGLESYEQYF; cdr3_nt: TGCGCCAGCAGACCGGGACTAGAGTCCTACGAGCAGTACTTC
d_call: NA; v_call: TRBV19; j_call: TRBJ2-3; clone_size: NA; cdr3_aa: CARHRVGREGTQYF; cdr3_nt: TGTGCCAGGCATCGGGTCGGTCGTGAGGGTACGCAGTATTTT
d_call: TRBD1; v_call: TRBV5-4; j_call: TRBJ2-2; clone_size: once; cdr3_aa: CASSSGTGGIGELFF; cdr3_nt: TGTGCCAGCAGCTCCGGGACAGGGGGCATCGGGGAGCTGTTTTTT
d_call: NA; v_call: TRBV27; j_call: TRBJ1-2; clone_size: NA; cdr3_aa: CASSQIPPGRTNYGYTF; cdr3_nt: TGTGCCAGCAGTCAAATACCCCCAGGCAGGACTAACTATGGCTACACCTTC
d_call: TRBD2; v_call: TRBV2; j_call: TRBJ2-3; clone_size: NA; cdr3_aa: CASSEMSSGGGTQYF; cdr3_nt: TGTGCCAGCAGTGAAATGTCTAGCGGGGGAGGTACGCAGTATTTT
d_call: NA; v_call: TRBV5-1; j_call: TRBJ1-2; clone_size: NA; cdr3_aa: CASSFWPSDSGYTF; cdr3_nt: TGCGCCAGCAGCTTTTGGCCTAGCGACTCTGGCTACACCTTC
d_call: TRBD1; v_call: TRBV12-3/TRBV12-4; j_call: TRBJ1-4; clone_size: NA; cdr3_aa: CASSLTGGEKLFF; cdr3_nt: TGTGCCAGCAGCCTGACAGGGGGCGAAAAACTGTTTTTT